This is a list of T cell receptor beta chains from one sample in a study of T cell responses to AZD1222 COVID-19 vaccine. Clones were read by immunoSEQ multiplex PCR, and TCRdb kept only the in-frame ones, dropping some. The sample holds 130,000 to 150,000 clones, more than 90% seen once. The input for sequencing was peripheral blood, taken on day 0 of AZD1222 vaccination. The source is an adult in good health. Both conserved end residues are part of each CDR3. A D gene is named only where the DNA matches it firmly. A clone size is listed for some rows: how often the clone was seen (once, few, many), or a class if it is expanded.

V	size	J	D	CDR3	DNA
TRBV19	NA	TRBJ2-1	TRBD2	CASSPPGREVGNEQFF	TGTGCCAGTAGTCCTCCTGGGCGGGAGGTCGGTAATGAGCAGTTCTTC
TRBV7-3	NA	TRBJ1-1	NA	CASSSTVMTEAFF	TGTGCCAGCAGCTCGACAGTTATGACTGAAGCTTTCTTT
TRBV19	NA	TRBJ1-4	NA	CASTEGSRASYEKLFF	TGTGCCAGTACGGAAGGTTCGAGGGCCTCCTATGAAAAACTGTTTTTT
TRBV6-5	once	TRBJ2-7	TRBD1	CASRFRDRGHEQYF	TGTGCCAGCAGGTTTAGGGACAGGGGCCACGAGCAGTACTTC
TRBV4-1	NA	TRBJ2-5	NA	CASSLTRSETQYF	TGCGCCAGCAGCCTGACACGCTCAGAGACCCAGTACTTC
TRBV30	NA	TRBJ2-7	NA	CAWSVQFKARYEQYF	TGTGCCTGGAGTGTACAATTCAAGGCCCGCTACGAGCAGTACTTC
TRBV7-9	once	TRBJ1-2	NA	CASSSGTRRYGYTF	TGTGCCAGCAGCTCCGGGACAAGACGCTATGGCTACACCTTC
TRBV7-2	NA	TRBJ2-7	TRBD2	CASSVSGRSVIRDFYEQYF	TGTGCCAGCAGCGTTAGCGGGAGATCCGTTATCAGGGACTTTTACGAGCAGTACTTC
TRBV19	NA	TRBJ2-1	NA	CASSAYQSSYNEQFF	TGTGCCAGTAGTGCGTACCAAAGCTCCTACAATGAGCAGTTCTTC
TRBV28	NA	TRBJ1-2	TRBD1	CASRDRGYGYTF	TGTGCCAGCAGGGACAGGGGCTATGGCTACACCTTC
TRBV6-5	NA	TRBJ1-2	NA	CASRGYPSNYGYTF	TGTGCCAGCAGGGGCTACCCCTCTAACTATGGCTACACCTTC
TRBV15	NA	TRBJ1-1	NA	CATSRDVITEAFF	TGTGCCACCAGCAGAGATGTAATCACTGAAGCTTTCTTT
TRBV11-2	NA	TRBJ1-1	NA	CASSRVVTEAFF	TGTGCCAGCAGCCGGGTCGTCACTGAAGCTTTCTTT
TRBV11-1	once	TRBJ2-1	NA	CASSLVGTVYEQFF	TGTGCCAGCAGCTTAGTCGGGACCGTTTATGAGCAGTTCTTC
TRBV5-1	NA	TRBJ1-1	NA	CASSLLGNTEAFF	TGCGCCAGCAGCTTACTGGGGAACACTGAAGCTTTCTTT
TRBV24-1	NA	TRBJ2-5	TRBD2	CATSDSREGPETQYF	TGTGCCACCAGTGATTCTCGGGAGGGACCAGAGACCCAGTACTTC
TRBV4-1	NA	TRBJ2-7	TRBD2	CASSQGGLAVASYEQYF	TGCGCCAGCAGCCAAGGGGGACTAGCGGTAGCTTCCTACGAGCAGTACTTC
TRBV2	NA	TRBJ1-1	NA	CASSLRGTEAFF	TGTGCCAGCAGTTTGAGGGGCACTGAAGCTTTCTTT
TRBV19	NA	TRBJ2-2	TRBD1	CASTPQGPNTGELFF	TGTGCCAGTACCCCACAGGGGCCGAACACCGGGGAGCTGTTTTTT
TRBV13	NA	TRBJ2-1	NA	CASSLKPYNEQFF	TGTGCCAGCAGCTTAAAACCCTACAATGAGCAGTTCTTC
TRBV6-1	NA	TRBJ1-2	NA	CASSEARGGGYTF	TGTGCCAGCAGTGAAGCGCGGGGGGGCGGCTACACCTTC
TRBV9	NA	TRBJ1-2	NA	CASSVERGASPDTF	TGTGCCAGCAGCGTAGAGCGGGGGGCCTCACCTGACACCTTC
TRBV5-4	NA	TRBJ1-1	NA	CASSPHNTEAFF	TGTGCCAGCAGCCCTCATAACACTGAAGCTTTCTTT
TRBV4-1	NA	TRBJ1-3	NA	CASSQEGVQVGNTIYF	TGCGCCAGCAGCCAAGAAGGGGTTCAGGTAGGAAACACCATATATTTT
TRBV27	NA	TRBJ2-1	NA	CASSFTGTPYNEQFF	TGTGCCAGCAGTTTTACGGGGACCCCCTACAATGAGCAGTTCTTC
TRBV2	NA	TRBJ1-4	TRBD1	CASRRDRGETNEKLFF	TGTGCCAGCAGACGGGACAGGGGTGAGACTAATGAAAAACTGTTTTTT
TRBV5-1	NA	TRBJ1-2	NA	CASSLAAGSYGYTF	TGCGCCAGCAGCTTGGCGGCCGGCTCCTATGGCTACACCTTC
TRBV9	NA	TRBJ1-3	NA	CASSVYGTGNTIYF	TGTGCCAGCAGCGTATATGGAACTGGAAACACCATATATTTT
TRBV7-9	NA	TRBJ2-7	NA	CASSAPPRTSSYEQYF	TGTGCCAGCAGCGCACCGCCCCGCACCTCGAGCTACGAGCAGTACTTC
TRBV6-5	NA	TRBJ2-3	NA	CATASADTQYF	TGTGCCACCGCGTCGGCAGATACGCAGTATTTT
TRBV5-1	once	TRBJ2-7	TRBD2	CASSLTSGIAYEQYF	TGCGCCAGCAGCTTAACTAGCGGGATTGCCTACGAGCAGTACTTC
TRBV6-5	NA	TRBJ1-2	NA	CASSYGRHINGYTF	TGTGCCAGCAGTTACGGCCGACATATCAATGGCTACACCTTC
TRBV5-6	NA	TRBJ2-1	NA	CASSRTLTGRTYNEQFF	TGTGCCAGCAGCCGTACCCTGACAGGGAGGACCTACAATGAGCAGTTCTTC
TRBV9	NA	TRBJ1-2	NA	CASSVGTLHYGYTF	TGTGCCAGCAGCGTTGGGACTCTACACTATGGCTACACCTTC
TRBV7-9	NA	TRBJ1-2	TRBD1	CASSLGEGAPPQGYTF	TGTGCCAGCAGCTTAGGGGAGGGGGCTCCCCCTCAGGGCTACACCTTC
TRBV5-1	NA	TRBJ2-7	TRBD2	CASSALPTSGRAYEQYF	TGCGCCAGCAGCGCCCTTCCGACTAGCGGGAGGGCTTACGAGCAGTACTTC
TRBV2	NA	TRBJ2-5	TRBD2	CASKEERGKETQYF	TGTGCCAGCAAAGAAGAGCGGGGTAAAGAGACCCAGTACTTC
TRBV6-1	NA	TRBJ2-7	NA	CASSEFASVTYEQYF	TGTGCCAGCAGTGAATTTGCTTCCGTTACCTACGAGCAGTACTTC
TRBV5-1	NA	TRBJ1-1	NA	CASSIRDLNTEAFF	TGCGCCAGCAGCATCCGGGACTTGAACACTGAAGCTTTCTTT
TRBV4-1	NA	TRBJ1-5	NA	CASSPQGGKPQHF	TGCGCCAGCAGCCCCCAGGGAGGGAAGCCCCAGCATTTT
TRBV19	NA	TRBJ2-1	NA	CASSTQGGSNEQFF	TGTGCCAGTAGCACCCAGGGGGGGAGCAATGAGCAGTTCTTC
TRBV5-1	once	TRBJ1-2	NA	CASSFGFSGDYGYTF	TGCGCCAGCAGCTTTGGATTCTCTGGCGACTATGGCTACACCTTC
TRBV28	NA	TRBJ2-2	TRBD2	CASSPAGGSGELFF	TGTGCCAGCAGCCCCGCGGGGGGGTCCGGGGAGCTGTTTTTT
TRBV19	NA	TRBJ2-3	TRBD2	CASRLSSGRTDTQYF	TGTGCCAGTAGACTATCTAGCGGGAGAACAGATACGCAGTATTTT
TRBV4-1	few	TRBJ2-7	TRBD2	CASSPSSGPLGEQYF	TGCGCCAGCAGCCCTTCTAGCGGCCCCTTGGGAGAGCAGTACTTC
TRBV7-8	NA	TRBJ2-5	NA	CASSFLETARETQYF	TGTGCCAGCAGCTTCTTGGAGACAGCCAGGGAGACCCAGTACTTC
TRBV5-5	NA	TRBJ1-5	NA	CASSWDASNQPQHF	TGTGCCAGCAGCTGGGACGCTAGCAATCAGCCCCAGCATTTT